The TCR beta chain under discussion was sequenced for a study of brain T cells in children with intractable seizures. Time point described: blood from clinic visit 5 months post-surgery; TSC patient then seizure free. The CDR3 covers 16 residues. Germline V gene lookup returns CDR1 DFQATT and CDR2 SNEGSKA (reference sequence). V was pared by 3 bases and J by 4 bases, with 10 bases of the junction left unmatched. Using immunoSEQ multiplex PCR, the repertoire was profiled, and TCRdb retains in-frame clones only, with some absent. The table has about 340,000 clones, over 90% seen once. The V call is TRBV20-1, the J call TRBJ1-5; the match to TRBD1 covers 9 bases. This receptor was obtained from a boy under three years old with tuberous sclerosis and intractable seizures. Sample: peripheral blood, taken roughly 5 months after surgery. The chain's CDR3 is CSASRGTGNGNQPQHF. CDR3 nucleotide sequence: TGCAGTGCTAGTCGGGGGACAGGGAATGGGAATCAGCCCCAGCATTTT.